The 23 T cell receptor beta chains listed next were all sequenced from one sample in a study of CD8 T cells in Susac syndrome. With random hexamers, reverse transcription was performed on roughly 0.45 to 1 ug of RNA. Each CDR3 protein gets one entry after TCRdb re-called the immunoSEQ multiplex PCR reads with MiXCR. The data show about 53,000 distinct CDR3 sequences, with about 95% seen just once and less than 0.8% held by the top ten. Sequencing was carried out using CD8+ T cells from PBMCs. These TCRs come from a human donor with Susac syndrome.

This chain connects TRBV27 to TRBJ2-7; D gene uncertain. Trimming took off 4 bases at V and 1 base at J, with 8 bases between the two ends. Per germline, CDR1 MNHEY and CDR2 SMNVEV (reference sequence). The CDR3 extends over 13 amino acids. The CDR3 coding sequence is TGTGCCAGCAGTTCCTACTATTCCTACGAGCAGTACTTC. Its translation: CASSSYYSYEQYF.

This sequence joins TRBV29-1 and TRBJ2-1; D is ambiguous. The germline V gene has CDR1 SQVTM and CDR2 ANQGSEA. The CDR3 spans 12 residues. With 6 bases removed from V and 4 bases from J, the gap between germline ends came to 10 bases. The CDR3 loop is CSVWTDYNEQFF. The CDR3 nucleotides are TGCAGCGTATGGACGGATTACAATGAGCAGTTCTTC.

CDR3 coding DNA: TGTGCCAGCAGTCCGCTAGGGACAGCGAACACCGGGGAGCTGTTTTTT. Amino acids: CASSPLGTANTGELFF. The chain combines TRBV12-3 or TRBV12-4 with TRBJ2-2, with 7 bases fitting TRBD1. The CDR3 contains 16 residues. Trimming took 5 bases from V and 0 from J; bases not matched to a gene: 6.

This rearrangement joins TRBV13 to TRBJ2-1; D not resolved. CDR3 length equals 13 residues. V lost 5 bases and J lost 5, with 10 bases in between. Germline V lookup: CDR1 PRHDT, CDR2 FYEKMQ (reference sequence). The CDR3 reads CASSRRVDNEQFF. The CDR3 DNA follows: TGTGCCAGCAGCCGGCGCGTTGACAATGAGCAGTTCTTC.

The genes are TRBV12-3 or TRBV12-4 and TRBJ1-1, with TRBD1 as a possible D gene (5 bases). The CDR3 covers 11 residues. Trimming left V 7 bases short and J 4 bases short, with 7 bases between. The DNA for the CDR3 is TGTGCCAGCATGGGGGGCACTGAAGCTTTCTTT. This gives the protein CASMGGTEAFF.

This clonotype has only one observation. The rearrangement uses TRBV18 and TRBJ2-7; TRBD2 is a possible D gene (5 bases). Trimming left V 4 bases short and J 3 bases short, with 10 bases between. Germline loops: CDR1 KGHSH, CDR2 LQKENI. The CDR3 has 13 amino acids. The DNA for the CDR3 is TGTGCCAGCTCACGAAACGGGGACTACGAGCAGTACTTC. Its protein is CASSRNGDYEQYF.

This clonotype has just one count. The CDR3 region has the DNA TGTGCCAGCCGTACGGACGGGAATCTCCCGGGCGCTTTCTTT. Amino acids: CASRTDGNLPGAFF. The chain combines TRBV7-9 with TRBJ1-1; D not resolved. Germline CDR1 is SEHNR and CDR2 is FQNEAQ (reference sequence). This CDR3 spans 14 amino acids. Trimming removed 8 bases from V and 11 bases from J, with 24 bases in between.

The V call is TRBV12-3 or TRBV12-4, the J call TRBJ2-5; the D gene could be TRBD1 or TRBD2 (5 bases each). The CDR3 runs to 13 residues. Trimming shortened V by 4 bases and J by 5 bases, and 11 bases separated the two germline ends. CDR3: CASSSGTRETQYF. CDR3 nucleotides: TGTGCCAGCAGTTCCGGGACCCGGGAGACCCAGTACTTC.

This chain joins TRBV3-1 and TRBJ1-2; TRBD1 matches 7 bases. V shed 7 bases and J 2 bases; nucleotides not matched to a gene: 4. The length of the CDR3 is 13 residues. Germline CDR1 is LGHDT and CDR2 is YNNKEL (reference sequence). CDR3 protein: CASTPTGNYGYTF. In DNA form, the CDR3 reads TGTGCCAGCACCCCGACAGGGAACTATGGCTACACCTTC. The full variable domain, its missing parts supplied by reference TRBV3-1 and TRBJ1-2, is DTAVSQTPKYLVTQMGNDKSIKCEQNLGHDTMYWYKQDSKKFLKIMFSYNNKELIINETVPNRFSPKSPDKAHLNLHINSLELGDSAVYFCASTPTGNYGYTFGSGTRLTVV.

This clonotype was seen only once. The rearrangement links TRBV7-9 to TRBJ1-5; TRBD1 aligns across 7 bases. J was trimmed by 2 bases and V by 6 bases; bases with no gene match: 10. Germline V lookup: CDR1 SEHNR, CDR2 FQNEAQ (reference sequence). This CDR3 spans 16 amino acids. In nucleotides, the CDR3 is TGTGCCAGCAGTCGACAGGGAGCGTCCGGCAATCAGCCCCAGCATTTT. Residues: CASSRQGASGNQPQHF.

This chain uses TRBV30 with TRBJ1-1; weak D call: TRBD1 (5 bases). Germline V gene data show CDR1 as GTSNPN and CDR2 as SVGIG (reference sequence). V was trimmed by 7 bases and J by 5 bases, leaving 11 bases between them. The CDR3 spans 11 residues. The CDR3 spells CASPRGTEAFF. The CDR3 DNA reads as TGTGCCTCCCCTAGGGGAACTGAAGCTTTCTTT.

The rearrangement joins TRBV5-4 to TRBJ1-1; 7 bases are a match to TRBD1. The CDR3 has 14 amino acids. Germline V gene sequence: CDR1 SGHNT, CDR2 YYREEE (reference sequence). V shed 4 bases, J shed 13 bases, and the junction held 16 bases outside the gene matches. The CDR3 is CASSAPGQPSGVFF. CDR3 DNA sequence: TGTGCCAGCAGCGCCCCGGGACAGCCCTCTGGAGTTTTCTTT.

The rearrangement uses TRBV12-3 or TRBV12-4 and TRBJ2-5; the D gene is possibly TRBD1 (5 bases). The CDR3 has 15 amino acids. V was shortened by 4 bases and J by 0 bases, with 12 bases between the two germline ends. The DNA of the CDR3 is TGTGCCAGCAGTTCCATGGACATATACCAAGAGACCCAGTACTTC. Residues: CASSSMDIYQETQYF.

This clonotype was observed a single time. This chain joins TRBV9 and TRBJ2-1; weak D call: TRBD2 (5 bases). V dropped 3 bases and J dropped 9 bases, with 13 bases sitting between them. Germline V gives CDR1 SGDLS, CDR2 YYNGEE. The CDR3 loop spans 13 amino acids. The CDR3 coding sequence is TGTGCCAGCAGCGGAGGACGGGATCCTGAGCAGTTCTTC. It is translated as CASSGGRDPEQFF.

The gene calls are TRBV9 and TRBJ1-5; D uncertain. CDR1 SGDLS and CDR2 YYNGEE come from the germline V gene. Between the trimmed V and J ends, which lost 0 bases and 4 bases, there was a span of 11 bases. This CDR3 is 15 amino acids long. The CDR3 sequence: CASSVGGGWNQPQHF. The CDR3 DNA reads as TGTGCCAGCAGCGTAGGGGGAGGGTGGAATCAGCCCCAGCATTTT.

The V gene is TRBV20-1, the J gene TRBJ1-2; D is uncertain. Germline V gene lookup returns CDR1 DFQATT and CDR2 SNEGSKA (reference sequence). The ends were cut back, 3 bases at V and 5 bases at J, with 7 bases in the middle. The CDR3 has 11 amino acids. Written as DNA, the CDR3 is TGCAGTGCTAGTCCAATATATGGCTACACCTTC. Translation gives CSASPIYGYTF.

The chain employs TRBV12-3 or TRBV12-4 and TRBJ2-1; D call uncertain. Trimming shortened V by 5 bases and J by 2 bases, and 7 bases separated the two germline ends. The length of the CDR3 is 13 residues. The CDR3 DNA follows: TGTGCCAGCAGTCTTCTTACCTACAATGAGCAGTTCTTC. This encodes CASSLLTYNEQFF.

The gene calls are TRBV3-1 and TRBJ1-6, with TRBD1 identical over 9 bases. The CDR3 has 15 amino acids. With V trimmed by 4 bases and J by 7 bases, 5 bases remained unmatched. CDR1 and CDR2 (germline): LGHDT, YNNKEL (reference sequence). The CDR3 DNA follows: TGTGCCAGCAGCCCACAGGGGGCGGTGAATTCACCCCTCCACTTT. It yields the protein CASSPQGAVNSPLHF. Together with reference TRBV3-1 and TRBJ1-6, the CDR3 gives the full variable domain: DTAVSQTPKYLVTQMGNDKSIKCEQNLGHDTMYWYKQDSKKFLKIMFSYNNKELIINETVPNRFSPKSPDKAHLNLHINSLELGDSAVYFCASSPQGAVNSPLHFGNGTRLTVT.

In this sample, this clonotype turned up once. The chain is built from TRBV9 and TRBJ1-4; possible D gene TRBD1, 5 bases. Germline V gene lookup returns CDR1 SGDLS and CDR2 YYNGEE. CDR3 length equals 16 residues. Trimming took 0 bases from V and 7 from J, leaving 16 bases between them. CDR3 DNA: TGTGCCAGCAGCGTAGAGATTGGGGGTCCGGCTGAAAAACTGTTTTTT. Residues: CASSVEIGGPAEKLFF.

CDR3 sequence: CASSLAQAAKNIQYF. The CDR3 bases are TGTGCCAGCAGCTTAGCGCAGGCAGCCAAAAACATTCAGTACTTC. The V and J genes are TRBV7-9 and TRBJ2-4; no clear D gene. The germline V and J ends were trimmed by 0 bases and 0 bases, with 6 bases remaining between them. The CDR3 sequence is 15 residues long. CDR1 is SEHNR and CDR2 is FQNEAQ in the germline V gene (reference sequence).

The chain uses TRBV7-9 and TRBJ2-5; D uncertain. The germline gives CDR1 SEHNR, CDR2 FQNEAQ (reference sequence). Deletions cut 1 base from V and 4 bases from J, with 4 bases between. This CDR3 comprises 12 residues. The CDR3 reads CASSLVPETQYF. Written as DNA, the CDR3 is TGTGCCAGCAGCTTAGTGCCAGAGACCCAGTACTTC.

J is TRBJ2-3 and V is TRBV6-5, with TRBD2 matching 11 bases. With 6 bases clipped from V and 1 base from J, the junction kept 3 bases outside the gene matches. There are 15 residues in the CDR3. Germline CDR1 reads MNHEY; CDR2 reads SVGAGI. CDR3 sequence reads: CASRQLAGGTDTQYF. The CDR3 DNA is TGTGCCAGCAGACAACTAGCGGGGGGCACAGATACGCAGTATTTT.

This rearrangement joins TRBV9 to TRBJ2-5; D is uncertain. V lost 0 bases and J lost 1, with 7 bases in between. The V gene's germline CDR1 is SGDLS and CDR2 YYNGEE. The CDR3 totals 14 residues. The CDR3 bases are TGTGCCAGCAGCGTAGAAGGTGGCCAAGAGACCCAGTACTTC. This codes for CASSVEGGQETQYF.